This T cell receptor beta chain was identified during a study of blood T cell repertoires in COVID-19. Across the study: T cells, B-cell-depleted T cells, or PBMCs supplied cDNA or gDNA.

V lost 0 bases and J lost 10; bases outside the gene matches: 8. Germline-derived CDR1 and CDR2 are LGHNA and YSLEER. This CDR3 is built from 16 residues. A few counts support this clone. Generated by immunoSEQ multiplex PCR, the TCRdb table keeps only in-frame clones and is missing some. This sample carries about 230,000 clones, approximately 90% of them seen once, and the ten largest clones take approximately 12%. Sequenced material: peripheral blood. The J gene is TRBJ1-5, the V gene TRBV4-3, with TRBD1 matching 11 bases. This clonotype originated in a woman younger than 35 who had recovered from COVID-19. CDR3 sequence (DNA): TGCGCCAGCAGCCAAGATTTGGGACAGGGGGGTGATCCCCAGCATTTT. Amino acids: CASSQDLGQGGDPQHF.